This record looks at one T cell receptor beta chain sequence and its context. This clone's antigen is unknown. Per-base qualities were not stored, and no clone one base away is much larger. This specimen belongs to a study of blood T cell repertoires in COVID-19 (TCRdb year 2020). Regarding the research as a whole: The collaborator samples originated in the United States, Italy and Spain and spanned the acute and convalescent phases of COVID-19. Where available, HLA class I and class II types were obtained from metadata supplied by the sample provider rather than from assay-based typing. A de-identified subject ID, COVID-19 status, age in years and sex were almost always included in the sample metadata. The material from the prospective study consisted of cDNA or gDNA derived from T cells, B-cell-depleted T cells, or PBMCs. The repertoires were made available in a free public database intended to serve as a resource for research on the immune response to SARS-CoV-2. Subjects who had been exposed to COVID-19, were actively infected with it, or had recovered from it provided the deeply sampled blood TCRbeta repertoires that made up the dataset. Samples came from the ongoing ImmuneRACE study (first 160 participants) plus 1,254 subjects from 6 global collaborators. Summary of the overall study and its limitations: The quantity of clinical and demographic metadata differed by source and by participant and was supplied without curation.

Collaborating institutions collected whole blood in K2EDTA tubes following their own protocols. For TCRbeta analysis, collaborator samples were shipped as frozen whole blood, as isolated PBMCs, or as DNA extracted from either sample type. CDR3 length: 13 amino acids, cysteine to phenylalanine. Just the 39-base CDR3 DNA is kept, in frame starting at base 1. For CDR1 and CDR2, the germline V gene lists SGHDT and YYEEEE. V loses 6 bases of germline sequence and J loses 8 bases, and the interval between the two ends is 15 bases. TCRbeta CDR3 regions were amplified from genomic DNA using the immunoSEQ Assay, a bias-controlled multiplex PCR. The original pipeline was this. The number of nucleated cells in each sample was estimated from the amplification of reference gene primers within the assay. Sequence reads were collapsed and filtered to measure the absolute abundance of every unique TCRbeta CDR3 rearrangement. For each sample, productive Simpson clonality was calculated by taking the square root of Simpson's diversity index across productive rearrangements. The table was pulled from immuneACCESS by TCRdb, which kept in-frame rearrangements only. Such tables lose some clones; where checked, under half of the loss comes from unresolved V genes, and the rest has no known cause. V and J calls plus clone size are reproduced from that table; the DNA served to infer D and trimming. This sample gives about 100,000 clones in total; approximately 89% of them show up just once. The ten biggest clones cover nearly 20% of the sample.

The receptor was isolated from a human donor in a cohort sampled during active COVID-19. The V and J genes are TRBV5-6 and TRBJ2-1, and possibly TRBD2, on 5 matching bases. The specimen was peripheral blood. The DNA reads TGTGCCAGCACGCGACTTAGCGCTGATGAGCAGTTCTTC. Its coded protein is CASTRLSADEQFF.